These 26 T cell receptor beta chains share one sample of origin, sequenced in a study of cytomegalovirus exposure and HLA in healthy donors. Vbeta (60) and Jbeta (13) primers were used in the PCR. Sequenced by immunoSEQ multiplex PCR; TCRdb stores in-frame clones only, minus some. The repertoire consists of 68,000 or so clones, with roughly 77% occurring once and the leading ten covering about 4.1%. The sequenced material came from PBMCs. The receptors originated from a woman aged 25-40 years in good health and CMV-seronegative.

The chain carries TRBV2 and TRBJ2-3; 12 bases fit TRBD2. Germline CDR1 is SNHLY and CDR2 is FYNNEI. After removal of 2 bases from V and 0 bases from J, the junction contained 6 bases not matched to a gene. The CDR3 covers 18 residues. CDR3 loop: CASSERTSGDFSTDTQYF. The CDR3 nucleotides are TGTGCCAGCAGTGAAAGGACTAGCGGGGATTTTAGCACAGATACGCAGTATTTT.

In its sample, this clone was seen a few times. The chain has TRBV6-5 and TRBJ1-2; possibly TRBD1 for D (6 bases). This CDR3 has 14 amino acids. The V gene lost 5 bases and the J gene lost 4 bases, with 14 bases spanning the gap. CDR1 MNHEY and CDR2 SVGAGI come from the germline V gene. The CDR3 DNA follows: TGTGCCAGCAGTACAGGACAGAATGCCTATGGCTACACCTTC. This sequence encodes CASSTGQNAYGYTF.

The chain carries TRBV2 and TRBJ1-5; D not resolved. Germline V gene data show CDR1 as SNHLY and CDR2 as FYNNEI. The CDR3 is made up of 12 amino acids. With 4 bases removed from V and 6 bases from J, the gap between germline ends came to 7 bases. The CDR3 nucleotides are TGTGCCAGCAGTGGAGGGAGTCAGCCCCAGCATTTT. Amino acid sequence: CASSGGSQPQHF.

The chain employs TRBV2 and TRBJ2-7, with a tentative D call TRBD2 (5 bases). The V and J ends lost 6 bases and 4 bases respectively, with 7 bases between them. The CDR3 loop spans 11 amino acids. Looked up from germline, CDR1 is SNHLY and CDR2 is FYNNEI. The CDR3 here is CASRGRYEQYF. Written as DNA, the CDR3 is TGTGCCAGCAGGGGGAGATACGAGCAGTACTTC.

V is TRBV4-1 and J is TRBJ2-3, with D tentatively TRBD2 (5 bases). The CDR3 has 15 amino acids. Germline assignment: CDR1 MGHRA and CDR2 YSYEKL. Trimming stripped 3 bases from V and 5 bases from J, with 15 bases between. The CDR3 spells CASSQAFGSEDTQYF. DNA of the CDR3: TGCGCCAGCAGCCAGGCGTTTGGGAGTGAAGATACGCAGTATTTT.

The J gene is TRBJ2-3, the V gene TRBV29-1, with 7 bases aligning to TRBD2. The germline gives CDR1 SQVTM, CDR2 ANQGSEA. V lost 6 bases, J lost 2 bases, and 5 bases stayed unmatched. The CDR3 runs to 13 residues. CDR3 coding DNA: TGCAGCGTGCCCGGGACTAACACAGATACGCAGTATTTT. Translation: CSVPGTNTDTQYF.

The chain uses TRBV30 and TRBJ1-5, with a tentative D call TRBD1 (6 bases). Trimming took 0 bases from V and 6 from J, leaving 12 bases between them. This CDR3 region has 14 residues. Germline CDR1 reads GTSNPN; CDR2 reads SVGIG (reference sequence). CDR3 coding DNA: TGTGCCTGGAGTGTACCTGGGGGCGGTCAGCCCCAGCATTTT. The encoded protein is CAWSVPGGGQPQHF.

The J gene is TRBJ2-7, the V gene TRBV30, with a weak D call TRBD1 (5 bases). V was cut by 1 base and J by 3 bases, with 7 bases left in between. Germline CDR1 reads GTSNPN; CDR2 reads SVGIG (reference sequence). The CDR3 consists of 12 residues. The CDR3 sequence: CAWSAQGYEQYF. CDR3 sequence (DNA): TGTGCCTGGAGTGCGCAGGGCTACGAGCAGTACTTC.

The V and J genes are TRBV7-9 and TRBJ2-7; 8 bases match TRBD1. J gave up 5 bases and V 2 bases, and 11 bases lay outside the gene matches. Germline CDR1 reads SEHNR; CDR2 reads FQNEAQ (reference sequence). The CDR3 loop spans 16 amino acids. The CDR3 loop reads CASSLSSGQGGNEQYF. The CDR3 DNA is TGTGCCAGCAGCTTAAGCTCCGGACAGGGCGGGAACGAGCAGTACTTC. Looking up the rest from reference TRBV7-9 and TRBJ2-7 gives the full variable domain: DTGVSQNPRHKITKRGQNVTFRCDPISEHNRLYWYRQTLGQGPEFLTYFQNEAQLEKSRLLSDRFSAERPKGSFSTLEIQRTEQGDSAMYLCASSLSSGQGGNEQYFGPGTRLTVT.

Here the CDR3 DNA reads TGTGCCACCAGCAGGGAAGACTCGGACACAGATACGCAGTATTTT. Its translation: CATSREDSDTDTQYF. The chain has TRBV15 and TRBJ2-3; D ambiguous. The V gene's germline CDR1 is LNHNV and CDR2 YYDKDF (reference sequence). Trimming cost V 3 bases and J 2 bases, with 12 bases left between them. This CDR3 is built from 15 residues. Variable domain in full (rest from reference TRBV15 and TRBJ2-3): DAMVIQNPRYQVTQFGKPVTLSCSQTLNHNVMYWYQQKSSQAPKLLFHYYDKDFNNEADTPDNFQSRRPNTSFCFLDIRSPGLGDTAMYLCATSREDSDTDTQYFGPGTRLTVL.

The rearrangement links TRBV7-2 to TRBJ2-5; tentative D call: TRBD2 (6 bases). The ends were cut back, 2 bases at V and 3 bases at J, with 16 bases in the middle. CDR3 length: 16 residues. Germline loops: CDR1 SGHTA, CDR2 FQGNSA. The DNA for the CDR3 is TGTGCCAGCAGCTTATCTCTCCCTCGCGGGGAAGAGACCCAGTACTTC. Amino acids: CASSLSLPRGEETQYF.

The chain links TRBV6-1 to TRBJ2-2; 9 nucleotides agree with TRBD2. The J segment lost 4 bases and the V segment lost 10 bases, leaving 7 bases of the junction unmatched. From germline, CDR1 is MNHNS and CDR2 SASEGT. The CDR3 runs to 14 residues. The DNA of the CDR3 is TGTGCCACCCGGAGTAGCGGGAGCACCGGGGAGCTGTTTTTT. Amino acids: CATRSSGSTGELFF.

This clone was observed a few times. The chain carries TRBV30 and TRBJ2-7; 8 bases fit TRBD2. The CDR3 spans 14 residues. The ends lost 4 bases at V and 0 bases at J; junction bases unmatched: 5. The germline CDR1 and CDR2 sequences are GTSNPN and SVGIG (reference sequence). CDR3 DNA: TGTGCCTGGACCCGGGGGGGTAGCTCCTACGAGCAGTACTTC. Amino acid sequence: CAWTRGGSSYEQYF.

This clone was recorded only once. The V call is TRBV27, the J call TRBJ2-2; tentatively, D is TRBD2 (6 bases). CDR3 size: 14 residues. Germline V gene lookup returns CDR1 MNHEY and CDR2 SMNVEV (reference sequence). V lost 7 bases, J lost 3 bases, and 12 bases lay in between. The CDR3 sequence: CASTTGLYTGELFF. In DNA, the CDR3 is TGTGCCAGCACTACGGGACTGTACACCGGGGAGCTGTTTTTT.

This chain joins TRBV6-1 and TRBJ2-7, with 9 bases identical to TRBD1. The germline V gene has CDR1 MNHNS and CDR2 SASEGT. V trimming: 5 bases; J trimming: 3 bases; junction bases outside the gene matches: 2. The CDR3 totals 13 residues. CDR3 amino acids: CASSKGQGYEQYF. The DNA of the CDR3 is TGTGCCAGCAGTAAGGGACAGGGCTACGAGCAGTACTTC.

This CDR3 reads CASSSPGLGIEANEKLFF. In DNA form, the CDR3 reads TGTGCCAGCAGCTCCCCAGGGTTGGGGATTGAGGCTAATGAAAAACTGTTTTTT. The chain links TRBV5-8 to TRBJ1-4, with D possibly being TRBD1 (5 bases). Germline CDR1 SGHTS, CDR2 YDEGEE. V was trimmed by 3 bases and J by 3 bases, leaving 21 bases between them. This CDR3 region has 18 residues.

With regard to this clone: The junction shows a germline mismatch at one end, possibly a read error. The chain links TRBV2 to TRBJ2-1; 7 bases agree with TRBD2. Per the germline V gene, CDR1 is SNHLY and CDR2 is FYNNEI. The length of the CDR3 is 13 residues. The DNA for the CDR3 is TGTGCCAGCAGTGCGAGACTAGCCGGGATCAGTGTCTTC. This gives the protein CASSARLAGISVF. The variable domain in full, completed from reference TRBV2 and TRBJ2-1, reads EPEVTQTPSHQVTQMGQEVILRCVPISNHLYFYWYRQILGQKVEFLVSFYNNEISEKSEIFDDQFSVERPDGSNFTLKIRSTKLEDSAMYFCASSARLAGISVFGPGTRLTVL.

This clone occurred a few times. Written as DNA, the CDR3 is TGTGCCAGCAGCTTAGACGGCGAGCAGTACTTC. As protein: CASSLDGEQYF. The chain has TRBV7-9 and TRBJ2-7; D not certain. The V gene lost 1 base and the J gene lost 6 bases, with 4 bases spanning the gap. Germline CDR1 SEHNR, CDR2 FQNEAQ (reference sequence). The CDR3 consists of 11 residues.

This chain uses TRBV29-1 with TRBJ1-1, with 7 bases aligning to TRBD1. Trimming cost V 4 bases and J 0 bases; bases outside gene matches: 8. Germline V lookup: CDR1 SQVTM, CDR2 ANQGSEA. This CDR3 is built from 15 residues. The CDR3 sequence: CSVGGQATMNTEAFF. The CDR3 DNA reads TGCAGCGTTGGCGGACAGGCTACAATGAACACTGAAGCTTTCTTT.

In this sample, this clone turned up a few times. V is TRBV4-1 and J is TRBJ1-5; 9 bases match TRBD1. The CDR3 spans 17 residues. V lost 3 bases to trimming and J lost 0 bases; unmatched junction nucleotides: 6. CDR1 is MGHRA and CDR2 is YSYEKL in the germline V gene. CDR3 sequence (DNA): TGCGCCAGCAGCCAGACAGGGGGAAGATATAGCAATCAGCCCCAGCATTTT. Encoded protein: CASSQTGGRYSNQPQHF.

V is TRBV2 and J is TRBJ1-2, with a tentative D call TRBD1 (6 bases). Per germline, CDR1 SNHLY and CDR2 FYNNEI. Trimming took off 0 bases at V and 4 bases at J, with 6 bases between the two ends. The CDR3 runs 13 residues. As DNA, the CDR3 is TGTGCCAGCAGTGAAGCAGGGGGCTATGGCTACACCTTC. Encoded protein: CASSEAGGYGYTF.

This clone has only one observation. The rearrangement joins TRBV7-8 to TRBJ1-2; D gene uncertain. Trimming removed 5 bases from V and 4 bases from J, with 17 bases in between. CDR1 SGHVS and CDR2 FQNEAQ come from the germline V gene. The CDR3 has 15 amino acids. The CDR3 coding sequence is TGTGCCAGCAGCAGACTACCCCGATTGACCTATGGCTACACCTTC. Translating it yields CASSRLPRLTYGYTF. Together with reference TRBV7-8 and TRBJ1-2, the CDR3 gives the full variable domain: GAGVSQSPRYKVAKRGQDVALRCDPISGHVSLFWYQQALGQGPEFLTYFQNEAQLDKSGLPSDRFFAERPEGSVSTLKIQRTQQEDSAVYLCASSRLPRLTYGYTFGSGTRLTVV.

The chain recombines TRBV28 with TRBJ1-1; D gene ambiguous. Germline V lookup: CDR1 MDHEN, CDR2 SYDVKM. V lost 5 bases and J 0 bases, leaving 19 bases between the germline ends. This CDR3 is built from 17 residues. CDR3 in amino acids: CASSHSGRGGMNTEAFF. The CDR3 DNA is TGTGCCAGCAGTCACTCTGGCCGGGGTGGTATGAACACTGAAGCTTTCTTT.

The rearrangement uses TRBV6-5 and TRBJ2-7, with 12 bases aligning to TRBD1. Germline V gives CDR1 MNHEY, CDR2 SVGAGI. Trimming took 10 bases from V and 6 from J; bases not matched to a gene: 10. The CDR3 contains 14 residues. The chain's CDR3 is CATNAGTGGREQYF. CDR3 nucleotides: TGTGCCACCAACGCCGGGACAGGGGGCCGCGAGCAGTACTTC.

In this sample, this clone turned up a few times. The CDR3 protein is CAWSVRGTANEKLFF. CDR3 sequence (DNA): TGTGCCTGGAGTGTACGTGGGACAGCTAATGAAAAACTGTTTTTT. V usage is TRBV30 and J usage is TRBJ1-4; 7 bases fit TRBD1. Trimming at V came to 0 bases and at J to 3 bases, leaving 4 bases not matched to a gene. This CDR3 region has 15 residues. CDR1 and CDR2 from the germline V gene are GTSNPN and SVGIG (reference sequence).

The CDR3 reads CASSFPRGGSRIIEQYF. Written as DNA, the CDR3 is TGTGCCAGCAGCTTCCCAAGGGGGGGGAGTAGAATTATCGAGCAGTACTTC. This chain joins TRBV11-2 and TRBJ2-7, with a possible D match to TRBD2 (7 bases). The V and J ends lost 3 bases and 6 bases respectively, with 24 bases between them. CDR1 is SGHAT, CDR2 FQNNGV, per germline. The CDR3 extends over 17 amino acids.